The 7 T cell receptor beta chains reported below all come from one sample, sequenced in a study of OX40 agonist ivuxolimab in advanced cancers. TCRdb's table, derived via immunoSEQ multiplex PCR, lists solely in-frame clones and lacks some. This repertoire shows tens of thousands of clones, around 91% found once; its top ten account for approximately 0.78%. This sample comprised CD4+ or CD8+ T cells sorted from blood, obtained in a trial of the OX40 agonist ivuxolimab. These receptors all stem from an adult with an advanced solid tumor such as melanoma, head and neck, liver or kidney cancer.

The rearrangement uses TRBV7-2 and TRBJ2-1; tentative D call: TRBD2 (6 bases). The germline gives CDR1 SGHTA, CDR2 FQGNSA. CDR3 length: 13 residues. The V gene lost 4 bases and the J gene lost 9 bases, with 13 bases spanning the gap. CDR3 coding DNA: TGTGCCAGCAGCTCGGCGGGACGTGGTGAGCAGTTCTTC. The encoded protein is CASSSAGRGEQFF.

The CDR3 is CASSLFSRGNNQPQHF. In DNA, the CDR3 is TGTGCCAGCAGCTTATTCAGCAGGGGTAATAACCAGCCCCAGCATTTT. V usage is TRBV7-9 and J usage is TRBJ1-5; D might be TRBD1 (6 bases). Per germline, CDR1 SEHNR and CDR2 FQNEAQ (reference sequence). The CDR3 length is 16 residues. Trimming left V 2 bases short and J 7 bases short, with 18 bases between.

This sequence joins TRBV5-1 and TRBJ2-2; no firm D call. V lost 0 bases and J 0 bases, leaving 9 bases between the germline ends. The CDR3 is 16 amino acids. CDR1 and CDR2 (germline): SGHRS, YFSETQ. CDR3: CASSLELNSNTGELFF. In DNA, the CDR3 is TGCGCCAGCAGCTTGGAGCTCAACTCGAACACCGGGGAGCTGTTTTTT. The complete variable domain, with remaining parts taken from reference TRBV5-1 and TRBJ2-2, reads KAGVTQTPRYLIKTRGQQVTLSCSPISGHRSVSWYQQTPGQGLQFLFEYFSETQRNKGNFPGRFSGRQFSNSRSEMNVSTLELGDSALYLCASSLELNSNTGELFFGEGSRLTVL.

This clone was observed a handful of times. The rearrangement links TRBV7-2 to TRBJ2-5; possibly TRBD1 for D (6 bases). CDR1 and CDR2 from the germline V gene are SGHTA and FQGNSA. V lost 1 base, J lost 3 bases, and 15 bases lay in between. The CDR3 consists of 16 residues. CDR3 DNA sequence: TGTGCCAGCAGCTTAGGCAGGGGTTGGGCGGAAGAGACCCAGTACTTC. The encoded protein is CASSLGRGWAEETQYF.

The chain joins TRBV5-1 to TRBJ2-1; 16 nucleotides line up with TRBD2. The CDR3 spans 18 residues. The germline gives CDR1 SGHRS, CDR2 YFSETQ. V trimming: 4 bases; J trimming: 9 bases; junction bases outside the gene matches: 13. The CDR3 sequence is CASSVGTSGRAGLFEQFF. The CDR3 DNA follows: TGCGCCAGCAGCGTGGGGACTAGCGGGAGGGCCGGATTGTTTGAGCAGTTCTTC.

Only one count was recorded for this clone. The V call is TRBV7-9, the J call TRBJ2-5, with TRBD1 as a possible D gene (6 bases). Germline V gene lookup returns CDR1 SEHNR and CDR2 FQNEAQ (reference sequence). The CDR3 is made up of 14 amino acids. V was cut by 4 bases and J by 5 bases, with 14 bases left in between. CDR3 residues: CASSSETGGETQYF. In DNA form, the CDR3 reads TGTGCCAGCAGCTCAGAGACAGGTGGGGAGACCCAGTACTTC.

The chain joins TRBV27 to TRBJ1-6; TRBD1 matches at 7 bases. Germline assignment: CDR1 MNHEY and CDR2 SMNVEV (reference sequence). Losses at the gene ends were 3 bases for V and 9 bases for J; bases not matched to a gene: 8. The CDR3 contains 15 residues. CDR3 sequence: CASSFQGQISSPLHF. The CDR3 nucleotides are TGTGCCAGCAGTTTCCAGGGACAGATCTCTTCACCCCTCCACTTT.